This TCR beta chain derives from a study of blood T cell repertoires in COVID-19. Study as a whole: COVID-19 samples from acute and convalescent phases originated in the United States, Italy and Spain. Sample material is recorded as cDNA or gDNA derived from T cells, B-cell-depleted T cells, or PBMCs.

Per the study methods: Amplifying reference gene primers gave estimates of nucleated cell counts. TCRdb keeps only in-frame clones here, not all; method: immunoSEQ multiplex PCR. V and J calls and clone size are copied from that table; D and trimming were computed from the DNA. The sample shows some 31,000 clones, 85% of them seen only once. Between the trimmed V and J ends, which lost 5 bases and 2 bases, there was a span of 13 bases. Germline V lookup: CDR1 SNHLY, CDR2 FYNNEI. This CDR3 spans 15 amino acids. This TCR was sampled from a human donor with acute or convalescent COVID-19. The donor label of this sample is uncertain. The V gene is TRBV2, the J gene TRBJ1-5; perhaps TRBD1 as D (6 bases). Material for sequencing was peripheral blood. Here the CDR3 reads CASSQSEGGNQPQHF. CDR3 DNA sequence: TGTGCCAGCAGTCAGAGCGAGGGGGGCAATCAGCCCCAGCATTTT.